This T cell receptor (beta chain) was sequenced during a study of blood T cell repertoires in COVID-19. For the study at large: Samples representing acute and convalescent COVID-19 were sourced from the United States, Italy and Spain. The cDNA or gDNA used as material had been derived from T cells, B-cell-depleted T cells, or PBMCs.

Authors' processing steps: Cell counts per sample came from amplifying reference gene primers. The protocol was immunoSEQ multiplex PCR, while the TCRdb copy is restricted to in-frame clones and leaves out a portion. The DNA gave D and trimming, while V, J and clone size come from that table. The sample has about 180,000 clones, about 87% seen once. Per germline, CDR1 SGHDT and CDR2 YYEEEE. V lost 4 bases and J lost 3, with 16 bases in between. The CDR3 is 15 amino acids. The clonotype was recovered from a woman aged 25 to 39 with acute or convalescent COVID-19. The chain links TRBV5-6 to TRBJ2-5; D possibly corresponds to TRBD2 (6 bases). Sequences were obtained from peripheral blood. The CDR3 bases are TGTGCCAGCAGCCCCGGGAGTCAGGAAGAAGAGACCCAGTACTTC. Its protein is CASSPGSQEEETQYF.